This T cell receptor beta chain was identified during a study of OX40 agonist ivuxolimab in advanced cancers. Study in general: Ivuxolimab doses were 0.01, 0.1, 0.3, 1.5, 3 or 10 mg/kg every 2 weeks. Treatment received earlier with anti-PD-1, anti-PD-L1 or anti-CTLA-4 agents was allowed, and 40% had some.

Libraries were prepared by immunoSEQ multiplex PCR; TCRdb keeps only in-frame clonotypes and omits some of them. Of tens of thousands of clones listed, 80% to 90% are singletons. Germline V lookup: CDR1 LNHNV, CDR2 YYDKDF (reference sequence). The CDR3 has 14 residues. The chain recombines TRBV15 with TRBJ2-5, with D perhaps given as TRBD1 or TRBD2 (7 bases each). Matching the DNA end better, TRBJ2-7 makes the J call doubtful. The clonotype originates from an adult with an advanced solid tumor such as melanoma, head and neck, liver or kidney cancer. Sequencing was performed on CD4+ or CD8+ T cells sorted from blood, taken in a trial of the OX40 agonist ivuxolimab. The CDR3 region is CATSRQGGTYEQYF. Here the CDR3 DNA reads TGTGCCACCAGCAGACAGGGGGGGACCTACGAGCAGTACTTC.